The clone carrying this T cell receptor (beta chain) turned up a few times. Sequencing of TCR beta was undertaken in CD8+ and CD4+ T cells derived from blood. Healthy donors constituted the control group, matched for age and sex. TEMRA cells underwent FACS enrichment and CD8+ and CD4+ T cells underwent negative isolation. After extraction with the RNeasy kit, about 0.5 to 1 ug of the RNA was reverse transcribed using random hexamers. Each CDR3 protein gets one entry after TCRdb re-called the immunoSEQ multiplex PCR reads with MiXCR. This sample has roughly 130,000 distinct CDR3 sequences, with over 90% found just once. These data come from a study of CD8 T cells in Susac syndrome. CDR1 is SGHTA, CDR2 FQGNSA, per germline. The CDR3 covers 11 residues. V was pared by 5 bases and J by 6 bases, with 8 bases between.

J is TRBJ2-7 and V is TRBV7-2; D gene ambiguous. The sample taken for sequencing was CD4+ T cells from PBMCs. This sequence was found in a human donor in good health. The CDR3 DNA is TGTGCCAGCAGCCCCTCCCTCGAGCAGTACTTC. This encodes CASSPSLEQYF.